Listed below are T cell receptor beta chains from one sample, sequenced in a study of regulatory T cells in long-lasting Graves disease. Each CDR3 protein gets one entry after TCRdb re-called the multiplex PCR reads with MiXCR. The sample lists under 500,000 distinct CDR3 sequences; about a fifth were seen once. Material: peripheral blood mononuclear cells (PBMCs), obtained when the disease was refractory, from a patient treated with antithyroid drugs. Source of these receptors: a female donor with Graves disease. Each CDR3 is given with its conserved first and last residue.

j_call	v_call	cdr3_aa
TRBJ2-5	TRBV7-8	CASSPHIKTQYF
TRBJ1-1	TRBV29-1	CSVAVSKGEAFF
TRBJ2-5	TRBV28	CASSPDSDFLETQYF
TRBJ2-2	TRBV7-6	CASSREATSNTGELFF
TRBJ2-3	TRBV7-3	CASSPSMGGGTDTQYF
TRBJ2-5	TRBV15	CATSTRGLQETQYF
TRBJ2-6	TRBV27	CASSHPTPSGANVLTF
TRBJ2-1	TRBV20-1	CSAEGGLGYNEQFF
TRBJ2-7	TRBV10-3	CAISESVADPIEQYF
TRBJ1-1	TRBV29-1	CSVDSLDGNTEAFF
TRBJ1-1	TRBV6-2/TRBV6-3	CASSEVPGNTEAFF
TRBJ1-5	TRBV6-1	CATGTGPGQPQHF
TRBJ2-7	TRBV20-1	CSAETESYEQYF
TRBJ1-1	TRBV5-1	CASSLGGRTGGAQAFF
TRBJ1-5	TRBV27	CASRERVYQPQHF
TRBJ1-4	TRBV11-2	CASSLGWLANEKLFF
TRBJ1-1	TRBV10-3	CAISEEAGGRYTEAFF
TRBJ2-1	TRBV11-2	CASSLGIGEQFF
TRBJ2-7	TRBV12-3/TRBV12-4	CASSSVPYEQYF
TRBJ2-7	TRBV14	CASSRLEARPYEQYF
TRBJ2-5	TRBV28	CASSFLQRGAETQYF
TRBJ2-3	TRBV2	CASLDVGGARSDTQYF
TRBJ1-1	TRBV2	CASKGDGEVTEAFF
TRBJ2-5	TRBV11-2	CASSFGTSGTQETQYF
TRBJ2-7	TRBV6-2/TRBV6-3	CASSEAGQSYEQYF
TRBJ1-3	TRBV6-5	CASSYGGSLSGNTIYF
TRBJ2-1	TRBV24-1	CATSEVSASYNEQFF
TRBJ2-7	TRBV18	CASSSGFEQYF
TRBJ2-7	TRBV12-3/TRBV12-4	CASSLGLEKYF
TRBJ2-7	TRBV7-2	CASSPGTSVAYEQYF
TRBJ2-7	TRBV11-2	CASSSPDRGGPEQYF
TRBJ2-7	TRBV12-3/TRBV12-4	CASRSLSYEQYF
TRBJ2-5	TRBV6-2/TRBV6-3	CASSYAAFEETQYF
TRBJ1-2	TRBV7-2	CASSSQQAPGYGYTF
TRBJ2-7	TRBV11-2	CASSERVSEQYF
TRBJ2-5	TRBV7-6	CASSLDYSQETQYF
TRBJ2-5	TRBV29-1	CSVARDTRLETQYF
TRBJ2-7	TRBV7-2	CASSLAQGAERPSSYEQYF
TRBJ2-4	TRBV4-1	CASSHTGLDIQYF
TRBJ2-2	TRBV28	CASSFVGQGGGELFF
TRBJ2-5	TRBV5-1	CASSFTGGGRETQYF
TRBJ1-5	TRBV12-3/TRBV12-4	CASTLGGDGQPQHF
TRBJ1-5	TRBV27	CASSLWGNNQPQHF
TRBJ2-7	TRBV10-3	CAISDRLAGNSYEQYF
TRBJ1-1	TRBV9	CASSVDGYEAFF
TRBJ2-7	TRBV7-2	CASSIHGQGLGEQYF
TRBJ1-2	TRBV7-2	CASSLGQGIYTF
TRBJ2-5	TRBV4-3	CASSQDPSGRQETQYF
TRBJ2-1	TRBV7-9	CASSSREVIGNEQFF
TRBJ1-2	TRBV7-2	CASSLVEQGASSGYTF
TRBJ2-5	TRBV7-7	CASSPIRVGETQYF
TRBJ2-7	TRBV12-3/TRBV12-4	CASSLIGSEQYF
TRBJ2-5	TRBV27	CASSLSRGLKTQYF
TRBJ1-1	TRBV7-6	CASSLGQGWTEAFF
TRBJ2-2	TRBV14	CASSQDTAAGELFF
TRBJ1-5	TRBV12-5	CASGFGGSQPQHF
TRBJ1-1	TRBV5-1	CASSSGTGGSTEAFF
TRBJ1-4	TRBV10-3	CAISSRQGGSEKLFF
TRBJ1-4	TRBV7-8	CASSWRSEKLFF
TRBJ1-1	TRBV20-1	CSARRQRIAFF